Below are 14 T cell receptor beta chains sequenced from a single sample in a study of T-cell reconstitution after alpha-beta-depleted transplantation in children. Unique molecular identifiers were built into the TCRbeta library. TCRdb processed the PCR reads anew with MiXCR; each CDR3 protein has one entry. The sample has more than 300,000 distinct CDR3 sequences, 15% to 20% seen once; the top ten hold around two fifths. The specimen comprised PBMCs, mostly from graft donor cells, sampled 360 days after TCRalphabeta/CD19-depleted stem cell transplant. The receptors derive from a male patient under 10 years old who had a stem cell transplant for acute lymphoblastic leukemia, so the T cells may come from the graft donor.

The rearrangement uses TRBV29-1 and TRBJ2-7; TRBD1 might be the D (6 bases). CDR3 length equals 15 residues. Per germline, CDR1 SQVTM and CDR2 ANQGSEA. Trimming stripped 7 bases from V and 3 bases from J, with 22 bases between. CDR3 sequence: CSAFIPRGPFYEQYF. CDR3 DNA sequence: TGCAGCGCGTTCATCCCCAGGGGCCCCTTCTACGAGCAGTACTTC.

The chain combines TRBV7-2 with TRBJ2-7, with D unresolved. The length of the CDR3 is 14 residues. Trimming shortened V by 2 bases and J by 2 bases, and 10 bases separated the two germline ends. Germline CDR1 is SGHTA and CDR2 is FQGNSA. DNA for the CDR3: TGTGCCAGCAGCTTATCCTCCAGAGCCTACGAGCAGTACTTC. This codes for CASSLSSRAYEQYF.

This clonotype was recorded many times. The V call is TRBV28, the J call TRBJ2-5; 7 bases agree with TRBD2. The length of the CDR3 is 13 residues. CDR1 and CDR2 (germline): MDHEN, SYDVKM. V was pared by 8 bases and J by 6 bases, with 9 bases of the junction left unmatched. The CDR3 loop is CASGIGLGKTQYF. CDR3 coding DNA: TGTGCCAGCGGGATCGGACTAGGGAAGACCCAGTACTTC.

The J gene is TRBJ1-1, the V gene TRBV4-1; tentatively, D is TRBD1 (5 bases). Germline values: CDR1 MGHRA, CDR2 YSYEKL. The CDR3 length is 12 residues. Trimming took off 8 bases at V and 7 bases at J, with 14 bases between the two ends. CDR3 loop: CASPIRDREAFF. CDR3 DNA: TGCGCCAGCCCCATTAGGGACCGTGAAGCTTTCTTT.

As DNA, the CDR3 is TGTGCCAGCAGTTTCGTAGCGGGAGCCCGTCACGGCGAGCAGTACTTC. This codes for CASSFVAGARHGEQYF. The chain couples TRBV27 to TRBJ2-7; 9 bases are a match to TRBD2. CDR1 is MNHEY, CDR2 SMNVEV, per germline (reference sequence). V trimming: 3 bases; J trimming: 6 bases; junction bases outside the gene matches: 12. The CDR3 spans 16 residues.

The rearrangement links TRBV29-1 to TRBJ1-1, with 10 bases matching TRBD1. The germline gives CDR1 SQVTM, CDR2 ANQGSEA. Losses at the gene ends were 8 bases for V and 2 bases for J; bases not matched to a gene: 14. This CDR3 is 16 amino acids long. The CDR3 protein is CSSISGTGAVNTEAFF. The CDR3 DNA follows: TGCAGCTCCATTTCCGGGACAGGGGCCGTTAACACTGAAGCTTTCTTT.

The V gene is TRBV20-1, the J gene TRBJ2-5; 10 bases align to TRBD2. The CDR3 covers 14 residues. The V gene end was trimmed by 3 bases and the J gene end by 3 bases; junction bases not matched to a gene: 4. Germline CDR1 DFQATT, CDR2 SNEGSKA (reference sequence). The CDR3 sequence: CSASILAGEETQYF. In DNA, the CDR3 is TGCAGTGCTAGCATCCTAGCGGGAGAAGAGACCCAGTACTTC.

This clonotype has a handful of counts. The J gene is TRBJ2-1, the V gene TRBV12-3 or TRBV12-4, with 8 bases matching TRBD2. V gave up 3 bases and J gave up 6 bases; unmatched junction bases: 10. The CDR3 covers 16 residues. CDR3 in DNA: TGTGCCAGCAGTTTTGGAGCGGCGGGAGGAGGCAATGAGCAGTTCTTC. It encodes CASSFGAAGGGNEQFF.

This clonotype was recorded a few times. The chain is built from TRBV12-3 or TRBV12-4 and TRBJ2-7; 8 nucleotides line up with TRBD2. V lost 6 bases to trimming and J lost 0 bases; unmatched junction nucleotides: 7. The CDR3 runs to 15 residues. The CDR3: CASRSTGTSSYEQYF. DNA for the CDR3: TGTGCCAGCAGATCGACCGGGACTAGCTCCTACGAGCAGTACTTC.

Note on this clonotype: The junction differs from germline at one of its ends, possibly a read error. The chain employs TRBV5-5 and TRBJ2-5; D uncertain. Germline-derived CDR1 and CDR2 are SGHKS and YYEKEE (reference sequence). This CDR3 comprises 14 residues. CDR3 sequence (DNA): TGTGCCAGCAGGTTGGGCCCCACCCAAGAGACCCAGTACTTC. Amino acids: CASRLGPTQETQYF.

The rearrangement uses TRBV5-1 and TRBJ2-5; D unresolved. CDR1 SGHRS and CDR2 YFSETQ come from the germline V gene. V lost 4 bases and J 4 bases, leaving 11 bases between the germline ends. This CDR3 is built from 13 residues. CDR3 DNA: TGCGCCAGCAGCGCCAGCGTCGGAGAGACCCAGTACTTC. Translating it yields CASSASVGETQYF.

The sample holds a few counts of this clonotype. The V and J genes are TRBV14 and TRBJ2-1, with 10 bases aligning to TRBD2. CDR1 and CDR2 (germline): SGHDN, FVKESK. The CDR3 is 15 residues long. J lost 10 bases, V lost 2 bases, and 8 bases had no gene match. The CDR3 nucleotides read TGTGCCAGCAGCCAAACTCTAGCGGGAGCTATCGAGCAGTTCTTC. Its protein is CASSQTLAGAIEQFF.

This rearrangement joins TRBV30 to TRBJ2-3; D possibly corresponds to TRBD2 (5 bases). The V gene's germline CDR1 is GTSNPN and CDR2 SVGIG (reference sequence). The CDR3 covers 18 residues. V was trimmed by 7 bases and J by 8 bases, leaving 34 bases between them. As DNA, the CDR3 is TGTGCCTCGTTACCGAGGGAGAAAGGGCTTTTGCGGGCAGGTACGCAGTATTTT. This sequence encodes CASLPREKGLLRAGTQYF.

This clonotype was seen more than once but under ten times. V is TRBV4-2 and J is TRBJ2-1, with D tentatively TRBD1 (6 bases). Trimming pared 2 bases from V and 7 bases from J, leaving 9 bases between. Germline CDR1 LGHNA, CDR2 YNFKEQ. CDR3 length equals 13 residues. CDR3 nucleotides: TGTGCCAGCAGCCAATCACAGGGAAATGAGCAGTTCTTC. It codes for CASSQSQGNEQFF.